This T cell receptor (beta chain) derives from a study of blood T cells in healthy people across ages. Notes on the study in general: The unsorted PBMCs prevented any conclusive comparison of naive versus antigen-experienced cells.

Primed by a sample-barcoded 5' primer and a J-beta primer mix, a second PCR proceeded for about 7 to 12 cycles. A single record per CDR3 protein comes from TCRdb applying MiXCR to the 5' RACE reads. This sample has approximately 760,000 distinct CDR3 sequences; 20% to 30% occur once, and the top ten carry just under 9.5%. This clonotype was seen only a few times. The antigen remains undetermined. Germline V gene data show CDR1 as MNHEY and CDR2 as SMNVEV (reference sequence). The V gene end was trimmed by 9 bases and the J gene end by 4 bases; junction bases not matched to a gene: 9. This CDR3 has 14 amino acids. The data were also submitted as part of a second study, on T cells of mothers and their children.

The chain recombines TRBV27 with TRBJ1-5, with 7 bases identical to TRBD1. The clonotype originates from a boy between 10 and 17 years old in good health. Source material: blood. In DNA, the CDR3 is TGTGCCAGTAGTGGACAGGCGTTTAATCAGCCCCAGCATTTT. Protein sequence: CASSGQAFNQPQHF.